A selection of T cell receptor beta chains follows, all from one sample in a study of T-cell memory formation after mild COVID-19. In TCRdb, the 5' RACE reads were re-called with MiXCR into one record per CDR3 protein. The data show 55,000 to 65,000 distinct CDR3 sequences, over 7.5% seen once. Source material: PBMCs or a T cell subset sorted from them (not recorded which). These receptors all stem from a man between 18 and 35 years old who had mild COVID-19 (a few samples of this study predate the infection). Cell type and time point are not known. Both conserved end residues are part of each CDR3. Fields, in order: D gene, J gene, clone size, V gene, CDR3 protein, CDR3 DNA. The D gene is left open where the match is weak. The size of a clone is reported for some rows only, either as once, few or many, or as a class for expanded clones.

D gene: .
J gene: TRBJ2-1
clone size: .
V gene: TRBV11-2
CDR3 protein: CASSQARHNEQFF
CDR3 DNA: TGTGCCAGCAGCCAGGCGCGTCACAATGAGCAGTTCTTC

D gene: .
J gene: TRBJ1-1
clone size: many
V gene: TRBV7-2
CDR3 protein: CASSPHGGYGEAFF
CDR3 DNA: TGTGCCAGCAGCCCCCACGGGGGGTATGGTGAAGCTTTCTTT

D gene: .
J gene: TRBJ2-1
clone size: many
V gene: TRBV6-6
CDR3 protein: CASSLRRDNEQFF
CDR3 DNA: TGTGCCAGCAGTTTGAGGCGGGACAATGAGCAGTTCTTC

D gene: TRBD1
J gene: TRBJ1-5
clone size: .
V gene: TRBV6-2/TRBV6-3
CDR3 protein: CASSYSVTGGTGQPQHF
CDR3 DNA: TGTGCCAGCAGTTACTCTGTGACAGGGGGCACCGGGCAGCCCCAGCATTTT

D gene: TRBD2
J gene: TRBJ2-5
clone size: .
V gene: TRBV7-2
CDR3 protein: CASSGRTSGGAQETQYF
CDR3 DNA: TGTGCCAGCAGCGGACGGACTAGCGGGGGGGCGCAGGAGACCCAGTACTTC

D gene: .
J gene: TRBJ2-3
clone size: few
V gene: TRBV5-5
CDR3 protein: CASSFGRGVTDTQYF
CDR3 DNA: TGTGCCAGCAGCTTTGGGCGGGGCGTCACAGATACGCAGTATTTT

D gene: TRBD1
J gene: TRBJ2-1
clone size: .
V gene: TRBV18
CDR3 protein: CASSPPGRGQDWNEQFF
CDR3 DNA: TGTGCCAGCTCACCACCGGGCAGGGGGCAGGATTGGAATGAGCAGTTCTTC

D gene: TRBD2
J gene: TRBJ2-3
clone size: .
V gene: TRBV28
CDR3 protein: CASSSPRWGGGFTDTQYF
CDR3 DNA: TGTGCCAGCAGTTCCCCACGATGGGGGGGGGGATTCACAGATACGCAGTATTTT

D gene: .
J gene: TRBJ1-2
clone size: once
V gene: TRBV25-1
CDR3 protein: CASMNREDGYTF
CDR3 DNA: TGTGCCAGCATGAACAGGGAGGATGGCTACACCTTC

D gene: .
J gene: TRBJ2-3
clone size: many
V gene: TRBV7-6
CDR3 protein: CASSLAGSTDTQYF
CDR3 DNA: TGTGCCAGCAGCTTAGCTGGGTCAACAGATACGCAGTATTTT

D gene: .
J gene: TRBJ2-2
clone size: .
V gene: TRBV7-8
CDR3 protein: CASSSGTLGRGELFF
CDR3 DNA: TGTGCCAGCAGCTCAGGGACCCTTGGGCGCGGGGAGCTGTTTTTT

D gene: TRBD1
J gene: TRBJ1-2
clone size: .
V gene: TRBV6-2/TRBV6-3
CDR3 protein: CASSDDRAFGYTF
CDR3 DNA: TGTGCCAGCAGTGATGACAGGGCATTTGGCTACACCTTC

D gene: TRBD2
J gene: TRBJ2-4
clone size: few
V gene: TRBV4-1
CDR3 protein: CASRPTQLAGGASAKNIQYF
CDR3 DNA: TGCGCCAGCAGACCTACCCAACTAGCGGGGGGGGCAAGCGCCAAAAACATTCAGTACTTC

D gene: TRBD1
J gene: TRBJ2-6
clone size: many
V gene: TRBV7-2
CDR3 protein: CASSPQGRSGANVLTF
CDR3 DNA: TGTGCCAGCAGTCCACAGGGGCGCTCTGGGGCCAACGTCCTGACTTTC

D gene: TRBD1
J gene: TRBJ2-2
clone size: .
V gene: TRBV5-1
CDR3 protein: CASSRDSARELFF
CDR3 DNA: TGCGCCAGCAGCAGGGACAGCGCCAGGGAGCTGTTTTTT

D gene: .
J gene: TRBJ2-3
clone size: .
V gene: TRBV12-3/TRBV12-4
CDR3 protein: CASSLWRGNTDTQYF
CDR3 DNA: TGTGCCAGCAGTTTGTGGAGGGGGAACACAGATACGCAGTATTTT

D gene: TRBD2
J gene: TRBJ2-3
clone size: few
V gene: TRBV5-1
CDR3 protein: CASSGGLAGGSDTQYF
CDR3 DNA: TGCGCCAGCAGCGGCGGACTAGCGGGGGGGTCAGATACGCAGTATTTT

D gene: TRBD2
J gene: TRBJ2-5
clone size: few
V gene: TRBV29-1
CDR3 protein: CSVELLAGGQETQYF
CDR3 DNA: TGCAGCGTTGAACTCCTAGCGGGAGGCCAAGAGACCCAGTACTTC

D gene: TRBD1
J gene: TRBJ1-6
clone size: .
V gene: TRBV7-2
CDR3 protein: CASSIRTGRLNSPLHF
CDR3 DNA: TGTGCCAGCAGCATCCGGACAGGCAGGCTCAATTCACCCCTCCACTTT

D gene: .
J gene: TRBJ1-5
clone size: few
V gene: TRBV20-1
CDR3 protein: CSARVRGRYSQPQHF
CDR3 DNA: TGCAGTGCTAGAGTACGGGGGAGGTATAGTCAGCCCCAGCATTTT

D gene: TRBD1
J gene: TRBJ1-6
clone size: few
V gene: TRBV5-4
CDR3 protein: CASTARDRNSPLHF
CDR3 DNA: TGTGCCAGCACCGCCCGGGACAGAAATTCACCCCTCCACTTT

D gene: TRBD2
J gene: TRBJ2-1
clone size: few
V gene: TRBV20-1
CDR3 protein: CSAWTSGGAFGEQFF
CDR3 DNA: TGCAGTGCTTGGACTAGCGGGGGGGCCTTTGGTGAGCAGTTCTTC

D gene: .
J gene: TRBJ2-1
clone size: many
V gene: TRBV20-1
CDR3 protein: CSAHPPRDNNEQFF
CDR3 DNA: TGCAGTGCCCACCCCCCTAGGGATAACAATGAGCAGTTCTTC

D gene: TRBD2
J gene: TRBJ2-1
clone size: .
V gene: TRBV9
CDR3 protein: CASSPSGVAGYNEQFF
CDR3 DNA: TGTGCCAGCAGCCCCTCCGGGGTAGCGGGCTACAATGAGCAGTTCTTC

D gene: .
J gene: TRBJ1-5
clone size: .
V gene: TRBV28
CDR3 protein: CASRDIQGGNQPQHF
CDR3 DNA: TGTGCCAGCAGGGATATCCAGGGAGGCAATCAGCCCCAGCATTTT

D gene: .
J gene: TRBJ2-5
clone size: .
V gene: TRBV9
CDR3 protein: CASSQGPAGTQYF
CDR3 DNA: TGTGCCAGCAGCCAGGGACCCGCGGGGACCCAGTACTTC

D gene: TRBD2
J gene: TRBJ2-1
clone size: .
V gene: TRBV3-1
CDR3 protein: CASSRGGPYNEQFF
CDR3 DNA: TGTGCCAGCAGCCGCGGGGGGCCCTACAATGAGCAGTTCTTC

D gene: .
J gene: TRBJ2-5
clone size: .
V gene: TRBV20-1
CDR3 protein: CSGSRAIETLYF
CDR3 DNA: TGCAGTGGGTCTAGGGCCATAGAGACCCTCTACTTC

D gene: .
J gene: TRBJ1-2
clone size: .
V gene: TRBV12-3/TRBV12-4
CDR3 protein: CASSFGRRANYGYTF
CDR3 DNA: TGTGCCAGCAGTTTTGGGCGGCGAGCTAACTATGGCTACACCTTC

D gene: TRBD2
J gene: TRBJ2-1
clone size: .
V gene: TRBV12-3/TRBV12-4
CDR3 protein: CASSSGGGAKDEQFF
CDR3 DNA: TGTGCCAGCAGTTCCGGCGGGGGGGCCAAGGATGAGCAGTTCTTC

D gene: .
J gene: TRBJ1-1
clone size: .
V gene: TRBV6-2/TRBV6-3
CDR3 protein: CASSTGGGKAFF
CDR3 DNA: TGTGCCAGCTCCACTGGCGGGGGTAAAGCTTTCTTT

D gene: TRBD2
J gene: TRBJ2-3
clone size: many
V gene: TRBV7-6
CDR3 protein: CASSFLAGGLTDTQYF
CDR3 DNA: TGTGCCAGCAGCTTCTTAGCGGGGGGGCTGACAGATACGCAGTATTTT

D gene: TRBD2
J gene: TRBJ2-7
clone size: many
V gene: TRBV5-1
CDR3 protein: CASSPGLAGGPYEQYF
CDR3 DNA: TGCGCCAGCAGCCCTGGACTAGCGGGAGGACCCTACGAGCAGTACTTC

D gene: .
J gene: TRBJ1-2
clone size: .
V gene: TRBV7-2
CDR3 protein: CASSFQGTYGYTF
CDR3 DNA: TGTGCCAGCAGCTTCCAGGGGACCTATGGCTACACCTTC

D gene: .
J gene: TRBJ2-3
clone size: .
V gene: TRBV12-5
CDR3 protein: CASGLGDSRGRSDTQYF
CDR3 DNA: TGTGCTAGTGGTTTGGGCGATTCCAGGGGAAGGTCAGATACGCAGTATTTT

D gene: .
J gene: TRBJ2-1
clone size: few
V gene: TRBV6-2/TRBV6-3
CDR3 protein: CASSYLGTSSYNEQFF
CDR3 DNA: TGTGCCAGCAGTTACTTGGGGACTTCCTCCTACAATGAGCAGTTCTTC

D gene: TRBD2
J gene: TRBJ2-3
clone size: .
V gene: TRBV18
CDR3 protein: CASSPPGLAGVTDTQYF
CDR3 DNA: TGTGCCAGCTCACCACCGGGACTAGCGGGGGTCACAGATACGCAGTATTTT

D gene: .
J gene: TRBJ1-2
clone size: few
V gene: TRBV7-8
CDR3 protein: CASSLAEANYGYTF
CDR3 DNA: TGTGCCAGCAGCTTAGCGGAGGCCAACTATGGCTACACCTTC

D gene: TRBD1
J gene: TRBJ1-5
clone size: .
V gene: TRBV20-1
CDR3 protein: CSADAGGRNQPQHF
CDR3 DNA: TGCAGTGCCGACGCAGGGGGCCGCAATCAGCCCCAGCATTTT

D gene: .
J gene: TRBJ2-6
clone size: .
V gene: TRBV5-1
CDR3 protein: CASSTSGANVLTF
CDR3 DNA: TGCGCCAGCAGCACATCCGGGGCCAACGTCCTGACTTTC

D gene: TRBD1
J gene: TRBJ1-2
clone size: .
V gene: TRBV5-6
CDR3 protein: CASSWGDRGTHGYTF
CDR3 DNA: TGTGCCAGCAGCTGGGGGGACAGGGGGACTCATGGCTACACCTTC

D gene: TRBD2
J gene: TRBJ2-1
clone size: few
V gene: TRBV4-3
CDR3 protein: CASSQVAGGPVEQFF
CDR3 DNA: TGCGCCAGCAGCCAAGTTGCGGGGGGGCCGGTTGAGCAGTTCTTC

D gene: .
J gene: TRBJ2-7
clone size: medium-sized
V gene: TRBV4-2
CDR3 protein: CASSPGTGDPYEQYF
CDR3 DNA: TGTGCCAGCAGCCCCGGGACTGGGGACCCCTACGAGCAGTACTTC

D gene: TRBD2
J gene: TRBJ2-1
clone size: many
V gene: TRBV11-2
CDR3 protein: CASSPGGGRDNEQFF
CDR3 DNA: TGTGCCAGCAGCCCCGGGGGGGGCAGGGACAATGAGCAGTTCTTC

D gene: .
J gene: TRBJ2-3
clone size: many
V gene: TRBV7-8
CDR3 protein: CASSRKPGLETDTQYF
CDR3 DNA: TGTGCCAGCAGTCGTAAACCAGGGCTTGAGACAGATACGCAGTATTTT

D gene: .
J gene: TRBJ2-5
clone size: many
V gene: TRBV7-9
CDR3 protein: CASSAGVSETQYF
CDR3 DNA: TGTGCCAGCAGCGCAGGGGTCTCAGAGACCCAGTACTTC